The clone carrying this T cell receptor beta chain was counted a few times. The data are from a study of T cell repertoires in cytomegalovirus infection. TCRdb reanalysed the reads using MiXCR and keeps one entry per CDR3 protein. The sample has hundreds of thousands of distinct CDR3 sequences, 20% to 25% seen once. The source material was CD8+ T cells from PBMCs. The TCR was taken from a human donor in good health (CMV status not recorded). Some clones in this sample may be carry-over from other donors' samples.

For the CDR3, the DNA is TGTGCCAGCAGTTTATTAGGTGAGGGCACTGAAGCTTTCTTT. Translated: CASSLLGEGTEAFF. The chain links TRBV27 to TRBJ1-1; D unclear. Per germline, CDR1 MNHEY and CDR2 SMNVEV (reference sequence). V dropped 1 base and J dropped 4 bases, with 10 bases sitting between them. The CDR3 consists of 14 residues.